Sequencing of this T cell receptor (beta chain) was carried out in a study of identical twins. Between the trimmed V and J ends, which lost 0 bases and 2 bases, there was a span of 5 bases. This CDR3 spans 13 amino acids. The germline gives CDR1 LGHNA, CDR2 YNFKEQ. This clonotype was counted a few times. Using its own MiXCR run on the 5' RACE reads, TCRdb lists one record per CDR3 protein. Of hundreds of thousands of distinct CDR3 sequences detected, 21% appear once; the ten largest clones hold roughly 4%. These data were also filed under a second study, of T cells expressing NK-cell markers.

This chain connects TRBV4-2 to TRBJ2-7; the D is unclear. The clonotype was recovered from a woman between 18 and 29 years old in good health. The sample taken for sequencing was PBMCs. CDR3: CASSQDSTYEQYF. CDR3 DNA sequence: TGTGCCAGCAGCCAAGACTCGACCTACGAGCAGTACTTC.